Below, 26 T cell receptor beta chains from the same sample are listed, as sequenced in a study of blood T cell repertoires in COVID-19. The protocol was immunoSEQ multiplex PCR, while the TCRdb copy is restricted to in-frame clones and leaves out a portion. The data hold about 100,000 clones, with approximately 86% observed a single time. The sample was peripheral blood. These receptor sequences come from a man older than 75 with acute or convalescent COVID-19.

This clone occurred a few times. The chain joins TRBV10-3 to TRBJ2-1, with TRBD1 matching over 12 bases. V gave up 0 bases and J gave up 6 bases; unmatched junction bases: 3. CDR1 and CDR2 from the germline V gene are ENHRY and SYGVKD. The length of the CDR3 is 16 residues. CDR3 residues: CAISESWGQGANEQFF. CDR3 bases: TGTGCCATCAGTGAGTCATGGGGACAGGGGGCCAATGAGCAGTTCTTC.

The J gene is TRBJ2-2, the V gene TRBV7-9; TRBD1 matches 8 bases. The CDR3 runs to 17 residues. Germline values: CDR1 SEHNR, CDR2 FQNEAQ (reference sequence). The ends lost 4 bases at V and 0 bases at J; junction bases unmatched: 7. The CDR3 bases are TGTGCCAGCAGCTCCGGATGGACAGGGCCGAACACCGGGGAGCTGTTTTTT. Encoded protein: CASSSGWTGPNTGELFF. Filled out from reference TRBV7-9 and TRBJ2-2, the complete variable domain reads DTGVSQNPRHKITKRGQNVTFRCDPISEHNRLYWYRQTLGQGPEFLTYFQNEAQLEKSRLLSDRFSAERPKGSFSTLEIQRTEQGDSAMYLCASSSGWTGPNTGELFFGEGSRLTVL.

V usage is TRBV5-4 and J usage is TRBJ2-3, with 7 bases that match TRBD2. CDR1 is SGHNT, CDR2 YYREEE, per germline (reference sequence). The trim removed 4 bases at V and 4 bases at J, leaving 12 bases unmatched. The CDR3 sequence is 16 residues long. The chain's CDR3 is CASSPGTNRAADTQYF. CDR3 coding DNA: TGTGCCAGCAGCCCTGGGACTAATCGGGCTGCAGATACGCAGTATTTT.

The chain combines TRBV11-2 with TRBJ2-7; TRBD1 might be the D (7 bases). Trimming removed 6 bases from V and 7 bases from J, with 10 bases in between. The CDR3 runs to 11 residues. Germline assignment: CDR1 SGHAT and CDR2 FQNNGV. The CDR3 region has the DNA TGTGCCAGCAGGACAGGGAGGGAGCAGTACTTC. Protein sequence: CASRTGREQYF.

V gene TRBV7-2 combines with J gene TRBJ2-3, with 10 bases fitting TRBD2. Germline CDR1 reads SGHTA; CDR2 reads FQGNSA. Losses at the gene ends were 4 bases for V and 6 bases for J; bases not matched to a gene: 7. CDR3 size: 15 residues. The CDR3 here is CASSSLAGGGDTQYF. The CDR3 bases are TGTGCCAGCAGCTCTTTAGCGGGAGGCGGGGATACGCAGTATTTT.

This chain joins TRBV9 and TRBJ1-6; D gene ambiguous. CDR3 length equals 14 residues. Germline values: CDR1 SGDLS, CDR2 YYNGEE. V was clipped by 4 bases and J by 7 bases, with 12 bases between them. This CDR3 is CASSREALNSPLHF. The DNA of the CDR3 is TGTGCCAGCAGCCGGGAGGCGCTGAATTCACCCCTCCACTTT.

This chain uses TRBV28 with TRBJ1-6; D gene uncertain. Germline values: CDR1 MDHEN, CDR2 SYDVKM. The CDR3 runs to 12 residues. V gave up 5 bases and J gave up 8 bases, with 7 bases separating them. The CDR3 spells CASSQVDSPLHF. For the CDR3, the DNA is TGTGCCAGCAGTCAGGTGGATTCACCCCTCCACTTT. Using reference TRBV28 and TRBJ1-6 for the parts outside the CDR3, the full variable domain is DVKVTQSSRYLVKRTGEKVFLECVQDMDHENMFWYRQDPGLGLRLIYFSYDVKMKEKGDIPEGYSVSREKKERFSLILESASTNQTSMYLCASSQVDSPLHFGNGTRLTVT.

The sample holds one count of this clone. J is TRBJ2-5 and V is TRBV6-2 or TRBV6-3; D possibly corresponds to TRBD2 (5 bases). Trimming pared 4 bases from V and 0 bases from J, leaving 21 bases between. Germline lookup yields CDR1 MNHEY and CDR2 SVGEGT. The CDR3 has 18 amino acids. The CDR3 protein is CASSSRGLDHRYQETQYF. CDR3 bases: TGTGCCAGCAGTTCCCGCGGGCTAGACCACCGGTACCAAGAGACCCAGTACTTC.

This sequence joins TRBV2 and TRBJ2-2; TRBD2 matches 7 bases. The CDR3 consists of 14 residues. The germline gives CDR1 SNHLY, CDR2 FYNNEI. V trimming: 8 bases; J trimming: 3 bases; junction bases outside the gene matches: 6. For the CDR3, the DNA is TGTGCCAGCGGGGGAGGGGCCTACACCGGGGAGCTGTTTTTT. Translation gives CASGGGAYTGELFF. Together with reference TRBV2 and TRBJ2-2, the CDR3 gives the full variable domain: EPEVTQTPSHQVTQMGQEVILRCVPISNHLYFYWYRQILGQKVEFLVSFYNNEISEKSEIFDDQFSVERPDGSNFTLKIRSTKLEDSAMYFCASGGGAYTGELFFGEGSRLTVL.

J is TRBJ2-2 and V is TRBV7-2; D not certain. This CDR3 contains 14 residues. CDR1 SGHTA and CDR2 FQGNSA come from the germline V gene. V was cut by 6 bases and J by 3 bases, with 11 bases left in between. In nucleotides, the CDR3 is TGTGCCAGCAGTAGCTATCCAGACACCGGGGAGCTGTTTTTT. Protein: CASSSYPDTGELFF. The complete variable domain, with remaining parts taken from reference TRBV7-2 and TRBJ2-2, reads GAGVSQSPSNKVTEKGKDVELRCDPISGHTALYWYRQSLGQGLEFLIYFQGNSAPDKSGLPSDRFSAERTGGSVSTLTIQRTQQEDSAVYLCASSSYPDTGELFFGEGSRLTVL.

The chain links TRBV3-1 (or the pseudogene TRBV3-2) to TRBJ2-7; 10 bases are a match to TRBD2. Unmatched junction bases numbered 12, after V lost 4 bases and J lost 6 bases. Per germline, CDR1 LGHDT and CDR2 YNNKEL (reference sequence). The CDR3 has 16 residues. The CDR3 coding sequence is TGTGCCAGCAGCCGCCACCCTAGCGGGAGATTCGCCGAGCAGTACTTC. Amino acids: CASSRHPSGRFAEQYF.

This clone occurred a few times. V and J are TRBV5-4 and TRBJ2-1; 7 bases line up with TRBD2. This CDR3 has 16 residues. The ends lost 0 bases at V and 5 bases at J; junction bases unmatched: 8. Germline CDR1 reads SGHNT; CDR2 reads YYREEE (reference sequence). DNA of the CDR3: TGTGCCAGCAGCTTGGCTCCAGCGGGAACTAACAATGAGCAGTTCTTC. Translation: CASSLAPAGTNNEQFF.

The chain employs TRBV13 and TRBJ2-3, with 8 bases that match TRBD1. Germline V gene lookup returns CDR1 PRHDT and CDR2 FYEKMQ (reference sequence). The CDR3 is 15 amino acids. Trimming took 5 bases from V and 1 from J; bases not matched to a gene: 5. The CDR3, as DNA: TGTGCCAGCAGCGCTCCGGGACAGGGCACAGATACGCAGTATTTT. Its protein is CASSAPGQGTDTQYF. Full variable domain (rest looked up from reference TRBV13 and TRBJ2-3): AAGVIQSPRHLIKEKRETATLKCYPIPRHDTVYWYQQGPGQDPQFLISFYEKMQSDKGSIPDRFSAQQFSDYHSELNMSSLELGDSALYFCASSAPGQGTDTQYFGPGTRLTVL.

J is TRBJ1-4 and V is TRBV29-1; possible D gene TRBD1, 5 bases. Germline CDR1 is SQVTM and CDR2 is ANQGSEA. Trimming stripped 2 bases from V and 5 bases from J, with 9 bases between. This CDR3 is built from 13 residues. In DNA, the CDR3 is TGCAGCGTTGAACAGGGCGGCAATGAAAAACTGTTTTTT. Its protein product is CSVEQGGNEKLFF.

The rearrangement uses TRBV28 and TRBJ2-7; 8 nucleotides agree with TRBD1. CDR3 size: 14 residues. The V gene's germline CDR1 is MDHEN and CDR2 SYDVKM. Trimming cost V 3 bases and J 2 bases; bases outside gene matches: 3. The CDR3 region has the DNA TGTGCCAGCAGTTTGGACAGGGCGCCCTACGAGCAGTACTTC. The encoded protein is CASSLDRAPYEQYF.

The chain's CDR3 is CASSEDSNEQFF. DNA of the CDR3: TGTGCCAGCAGTGAGGACTCCAATGAGCAGTTCTTC. The chain couples TRBV25-1 to TRBJ2-1, with D tentatively TRBD2 (5 bases). The CDR3 loop spans 12 amino acids. Germline V gives CDR1 MGHDK, CDR2 SYGVNS. V lost 3 bases and J lost 6, with 6 bases in between.

This clone was recorded a few times. The rearrangement joins TRBV18 to TRBJ2-6, with TRBD2 as a possible D gene (6 bases). Germline lookup yields CDR1 KGHSH and CDR2 LQKENI. There are 14 residues in the CDR3. V lost 2 bases and J lost 13, with 15 bases in between. The CDR3 bases are TGTGCCAGCTCACCAAGCAGGGACGGGGGAGTCCTGACTTTC. Its translation is CASSPSRDGGVLTF.

The gene calls are TRBV7-9 and TRBJ1-1, with D perhaps TRBD1 (5 bases). The CDR3 spans 13 residues. Germline-derived CDR1 and CDR2 are SEHNR and FQNEAQ (reference sequence). V was shortened by 1 base and J by 8 bases, with 11 bases between the two germline ends. The CDR3 region is CASSLVGEGEAFF. CDR3 DNA: TGTGCCAGCAGCTTAGTAGGGGAAGGAGAAGCTTTCTTT.

The chain joins TRBV11-2 to TRBJ2-1; D is possibly TRBD2 (6 bases). Trimming cost V 1 base and J 10 bases, with 11 bases left between them. CDR3 length: 13 residues. The germline gives CDR1 SGHAT, CDR2 FQNNGV. This chain's CDR3 is CASSLGDREEQFF. CDR3 sequence (DNA): TGTGCCAGCAGCTTAGGTGATCGGGAGGAGCAGTTCTTC.

This clone was counted between two and nine times. The rearrangement links TRBV7-8 to TRBJ2-1; 7 bases agree with TRBD1. With V trimmed by 1 base and J by 0 bases, 6 bases remained unmatched. This CDR3 contains 17 residues. Looked up from germline, CDR1 is SGHVS and CDR2 is FQNEAQ. CDR3 sequence reads: CASSLEGQGDSYNEQFF. CDR3 sequence (DNA): TGTGCCAGCAGCTTAGAAGGTCAGGGGGACTCCTACAATGAGCAGTTCTTC.

V is TRBV7-2 and J is TRBJ1-1; D unclear. V lost 2 bases, J lost 5 bases, and 6 bases lay in between. Per the germline V gene, CDR1 is SGHTA and CDR2 is FQGNSA. The CDR3 runs 12 residues. In DNA form, the CDR3 reads TGTGCCAGCAGCTTACGGGGTACTGAAGCTTTCTTT. Its protein is CASSLRGTEAFF.

J is TRBJ2-2 and V is TRBV5-1; a weak D match, TRBD1 (5 bases). Germline lookup yields CDR1 SGHRS and CDR2 YFSETQ. The CDR3 is 16 residues long. V gave up 0 bases and J gave up 6 bases, with 15 bases separating them. CDR3 in DNA: TGCGCCAGCAGCTTGGAAGGGGATCTAGGAGCCGGGGAGCTGTTTTTT. Protein product: CASSLEGDLGAGELFF.

The chain uses TRBV10-2 and TRBJ2-1; D is unresolved. Trimming left V 0 bases short and J 9 bases short, with 12 bases between. Germline V gene sequence: CDR1 WSHSY, CDR2 SAAADI. This CDR3 spans 14 amino acids. In DNA, the CDR3 is TGCGCCAGCAGTGAGTCGGGCGTCGGTGGTGAGCAGTTCTTC. Translating it yields CASSESGVGGEQFF.

The V call is TRBV15, the J call TRBJ2-1; the match to TRBD2 covers 11 bases. J gave up 3 bases and V 2 bases, and 3 bases lay outside the gene matches. Germline V gene data show CDR1 as LNHNV and CDR2 as YYDKDF (reference sequence). There are 16 residues in the CDR3. The DNA of the CDR3 is TGTGCCACCAGCAGATTAGCGGGAGGGCTCTACAATGAGCAGTTCTTC. It translates to CATSRLAGGLYNEQFF.

The chain employs TRBV11-2 and TRBJ2-3, with 9 bases identical to TRBD2. CDR1 and CDR2 (germline): SGHAT, FQNNGV. This CDR3 comprises 16 residues. With 1 base clipped from V and 3 bases from J, the junction kept 5 bases outside the gene matches. CDR3 nucleotide sequence: TGTGCCAGCAGCTTAGCTTTAGCGGGAGCAACAGATACGCAGTATTTT. Its translation: CASSLALAGATDTQYF.

The chain employs TRBV10-3 and TRBJ2-7; 8 nucleotides align to TRBD2. CDR1 and CDR2 (germline): ENHRY, SYGVKD. Trimming removed 3 bases from V and 3 bases from J; junction bases left unmatched: 4. The CDR3 runs 14 residues. The DNA of the CDR3 is TGTGCCATCAGTGACTCCGGGACTAGCTACGAGCAGTACTTC. As protein: CAISDSGTSYEQYF.